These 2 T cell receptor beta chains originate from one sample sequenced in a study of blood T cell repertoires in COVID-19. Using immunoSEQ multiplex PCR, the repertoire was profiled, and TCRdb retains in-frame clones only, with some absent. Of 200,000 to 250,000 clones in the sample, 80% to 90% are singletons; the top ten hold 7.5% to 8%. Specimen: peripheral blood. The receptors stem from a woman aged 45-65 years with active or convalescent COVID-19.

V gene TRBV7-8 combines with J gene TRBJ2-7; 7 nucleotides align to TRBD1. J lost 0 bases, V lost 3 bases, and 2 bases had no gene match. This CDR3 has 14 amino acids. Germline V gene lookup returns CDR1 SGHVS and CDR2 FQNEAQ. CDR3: CASSLTGSSYEQYV. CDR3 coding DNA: TGTGCCAGCAGCTTGACAGGGAGCTCCTACGAGCAGTACGTC.

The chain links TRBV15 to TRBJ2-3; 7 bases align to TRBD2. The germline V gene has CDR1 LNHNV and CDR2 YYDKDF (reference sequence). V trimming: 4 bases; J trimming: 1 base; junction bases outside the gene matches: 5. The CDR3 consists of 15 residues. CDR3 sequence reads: CATSTLSGGTDTQYF. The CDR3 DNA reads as TGTGCCACCAGCACCCTGAGCGGGGGCACAGATACGCAGTATTTT.